This TCR beta chain came from a study of T cell responses to AZD1222 COVID-19 vaccine. The table came from immunoSEQ multiplex PCR; TCRdb's copy has only in-frame clones and leaves some out. In the table there are 100,000 or so clones, under 95% of which are singletons. Findings of the study overall: As reported, nearly half of all spike-specific TCRs target variant regions that are unmutated.

This CDR3 is 16 amino acids long. Germline V gene lookup returns CDR1 SGHKS and CDR2 YYEKEE (reference sequence). After removal of 4 bases from V and 3 bases from J, the junction contained 6 bases not matched to a gene. On this clone: Its antigen remains unidentified.

The V gene is TRBV5-5, the J gene TRBJ2-4, with 11 bases that match TRBD1. This receptor was obtained from an adult in good health. The material was peripheral blood, obtained on day 0 of AZD1222 vaccination. This CDR3 reads CASSVGGTGGKNIQYF. CDR3 sequence (DNA): TGTGCCAGCAGCGTGGGTGGGACAGGGGGCAAAAACATTCAGTACTTC. The variable domain in full, with the rest retrieved from reference TRBV5-5 and TRBJ2-4, is DAGVTQSPTHLIKTRGQQVTLRCSPISGHKSVSWYQQVLGQGPQFIFQYYEKEERGRGNFPDRFSARQFPNYSSELNVNALLLGDSALYLCASSVGGTGGKNIQYFGAGTRLSVL.